The 14 T cell receptor beta chains reported below all come from one sample, sequenced in a study of blood T cell repertoires in COVID-19. Assay: immunoSEQ multiplex PCR; the TCRdb copy retains only in-frame clones and omits some. The repertoire holds 300,000 or so clones, more than 70% seen once, with 0.95% to 1.5% in the top ten. Sample: peripheral blood. The receptors were gathered from a woman aged 45-59 years with acute or convalescent COVID-19.

The rearrangement uses TRBV4-3 and TRBJ1-1; D perhaps matches TRBD1 (6 bases). CDR3 length: 14 residues. CDR1 and CDR2 (germline): LGHNA, YSLEER. V lost 0 bases and J 4 bases, leaving 9 bases between the germline ends. The CDR3 region is CASSQDGGLTEAFF. DNA of the CDR3: TGCGCCAGCAGCCAAGATGGGGGCCTCACTGAAGCTTTCTTT.

This sequence joins TRBV6-5 and TRBJ2-7, with D maybe TRBD2 (5 bases). Trimming removed 3 bases from V and 3 bases from J, with 12 bases in between. The CDR3 length is 14 residues. Germline V gives CDR1 MNHEY, CDR2 SVGAGI. The CDR3 sequence: CASSYSDRGYEQYF. The CDR3 DNA follows: TGTGCCAGCAGTTATAGCGACCGCGGCTACGAGCAGTACTTC.

The chain has TRBV4-2 and TRBJ1-1; 9 bases align to TRBD1. This CDR3 region has 18 residues. With V trimmed by 2 bases and J by 5 bases, 15 bases remained unmatched. Germline CDR1 LGHNA, CDR2 YNFKEQ. The CDR3 DNA reads TGTGCCAGCAGCCAAAGGGAGGGACAGGGAGGGAGGAGTACTGAAGCTTTCTTT. It specifies CASSQREGQGGRSTEAFF.

V and J are TRBV9 and TRBJ1-4; D unclear. CDR1 is SGDLS, CDR2 YYNGEE, per germline. The CDR3 loop spans 14 amino acids. Trimming removed 1 base from V and 8 bases from J, with 12 bases in between. This CDR3 is CASSVNTFTEKLFF. DNA for the CDR3: TGTGCCAGCAGCGTAAACACCTTCACCGAAAAACTGTTTTTT.

The chain couples TRBV20-1 to TRBJ2-7; 7 positions agree with TRBD1. The CDR3 has 11 amino acids. CDR1 and CDR2 (germline): DFQATT, SNEGSKA (reference sequence). Trimming took 6 bases from V and 5 from J; bases not matched to a gene: 4. In DNA form, the CDR3 reads TGCAGTGCCTTTGACAGGGACGAGCAGTACTTC. Amino acid sequence: CSAFDRDEQYF.

V and J are TRBV10-3 and TRBJ1-6; possibly TRBD1 for D (5 bases). CDR1 and CDR2 (germline): ENHRY, SYGVKD. V was shortened by 4 bases and J by 5 bases, with 6 bases between the two germline ends. This CDR3 comprises 13 residues. This chain's CDR3 is CAISVQDNSPLHF. CDR3 DNA: TGTGCCATCAGTGTACAGGATAATTCACCCCTCCACTTT.

The rearrangement uses TRBV21-1 and TRBJ2-5; no DNA check was done on the table's D call, TRBD1. TRBV21-1 is a known pseudogene. The CDR3 is 17 residues long. The CDR3 sequence: CASSKDSGQGALETQYF. As DNA, the CDR3 is TGTGCCAGCAGCAAAGATAGCGGACAGGGGGCTTTGGAGACCCAGTACTTC.

J is TRBJ2-3 and V is TRBV7-2, with 10 bases lining up with TRBD2. Trimming took 6 bases from V and 1 from J; bases not matched to a gene: 4. This CDR3 region has 15 residues. The germline V gene has CDR1 SGHTA and CDR2 FQGNSA. In DNA, the CDR3 is TGTGCCAGCAGAACCGGGACTAGCGGCACAGATACGCAGTATTTT. Its translation: CASRTGTSGTDTQYF.

This chain connects TRBV9 to TRBJ1-5, with 10 bases aligning to TRBD1. In germline, CDR1 is SGDLS, CDR2 YYNGEE. The CDR3 covers 15 residues. V gave up 2 bases and J gave up 5 bases; unmatched junction bases: 4. CDR3 DNA sequence: TGTGCCAGCAGCGTGGGACAGGGGCCCGATCAGCCCCAGCATTTT. As protein: CASSVGQGPDQPQHF.

The chain carries TRBV6-2 or TRBV6-3 and TRBJ2-3; a weak D match, TRBD2 (6 bases). The V gene lost 4 bases and the J gene lost 4 bases, with 6 bases spanning the gap. CDR1 and CDR2 from the germline V gene are MNHEY and SVGEGT. The length of the CDR3 is 12 residues. The CDR3 region is CASSSGADTQYF. The CDR3 DNA reads as TGTGCCAGCAGTTCGGGGGCAGATACGCAGTATTTT.

This clone was observed a handful of times. Here the CDR3 reads CASSARDRVNTEAFF. The CDR3 DNA reads TGTGCCAGTAGTGCCCGGGACAGGGTAAACACTGAAGCTTTCTTT. The J gene is TRBJ1-1, the V gene TRBV19; 9 bases map to TRBD1. Germline trimming cut 5 bases from V and 2 bases from J; bases unmatched to any gene: 6. CDR3 length: 15 residues. Looked up from germline, CDR1 is LNHDA and CDR2 is SQIVND (reference sequence).

The chain has TRBV2 and TRBJ2-2, with TRBD1 matching 11 bases. Germline-derived CDR1 and CDR2 are SNHLY and FYNNEI. The CDR3 is 14 amino acids. The V segment lost 5 bases and the J segment 6 bases; nucleotides outside the gene matches: 2. This CDR3 reads CASSTDRGPGELFF. CDR3 bases: TGTGCCAGCAGTACGGACAGGGGGCCCGGGGAGCTGTTTTTT.

The rearrangement uses TRBV30 and TRBJ2-2; 10 bases line up with TRBD2. V lost 4 bases to trimming and J lost 5 bases; unmatched junction nucleotides: 13. In germline, CDR1 is GTSNPN, CDR2 SVGIG (reference sequence). CDR3 length equals 17 residues. For the CDR3, the DNA is TGTGCCTGGAATATTCCCCTAGCGGGGGCAGGGACCGGGGAGCTGTTTTTT. This translates into CAWNIPLAGAGTGELFF.

The rearrangement joins TRBV9 to TRBJ2-2; 9 nucleotides match TRBD2. V lost 5 bases to trimming and J lost 7 bases; unmatched junction nucleotides: 6. The length of the CDR3 is 14 residues. Germline loops: CDR1 SGDLS, CDR2 YYNGEE. CDR3 amino acids: CASRSSGNGGELFF. The CDR3 DNA is TGTGCCAGCAGGTCTAGCGGGAATGGCGGGGAGCTGTTTTTT.